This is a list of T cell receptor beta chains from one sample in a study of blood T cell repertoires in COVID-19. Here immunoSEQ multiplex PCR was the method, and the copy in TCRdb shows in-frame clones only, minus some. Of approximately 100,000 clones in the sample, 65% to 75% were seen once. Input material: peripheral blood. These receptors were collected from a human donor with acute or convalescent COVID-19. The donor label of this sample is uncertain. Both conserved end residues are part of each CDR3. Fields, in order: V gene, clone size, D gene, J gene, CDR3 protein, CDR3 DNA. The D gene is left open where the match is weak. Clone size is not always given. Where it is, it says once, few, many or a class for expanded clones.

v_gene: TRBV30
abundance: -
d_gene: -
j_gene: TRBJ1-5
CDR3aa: CAWSFRGTQPQHF
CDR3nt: TGTGCCTGGAGTTTTCGGGGTACGCAGCCCCAGCATTTT

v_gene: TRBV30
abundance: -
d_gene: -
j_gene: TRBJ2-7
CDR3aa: CAWTGRSYEQYF
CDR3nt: TGTGCCTGGACGGGGAGATCCTACGAGCAGTACTTC

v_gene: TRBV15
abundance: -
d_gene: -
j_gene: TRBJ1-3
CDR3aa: CATSSQRRGNTIYF
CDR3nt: TGTGCCACCAGCTCACAGCGGAGGGGAAACACCATATATTTT

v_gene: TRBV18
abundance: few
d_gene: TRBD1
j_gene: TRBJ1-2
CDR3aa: CASSPQDRAPNYGYTF
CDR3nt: TGTGCCAGCTCACCACAGGACAGGGCCCCTAACTATGGCTACACCTTC

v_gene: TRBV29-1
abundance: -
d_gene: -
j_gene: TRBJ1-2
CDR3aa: CSVVPGGVGDGYTF
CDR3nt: TGCAGCGTTGTGCCCGGGGGGGTTGGCGATGGCTACACCTTC

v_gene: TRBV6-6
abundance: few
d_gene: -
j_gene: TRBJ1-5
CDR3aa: CASSYGQGGGKPQHF
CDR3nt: TGTGCCAGCAGTTACGGGCAGGGCGGGGGGAAGCCCCAGCATTTT

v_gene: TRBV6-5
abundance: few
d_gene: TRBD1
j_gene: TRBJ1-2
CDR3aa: CASSWTGDEGYTF
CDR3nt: TGTGCCAGCAGTTGGACAGGGGACGAGGGCTACACCTTC

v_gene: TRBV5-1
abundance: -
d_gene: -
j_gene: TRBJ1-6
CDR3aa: CASSLDLGNSPLHF
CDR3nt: TGCGCCAGCAGCTTGGATCTCGGTAATTCACCCCTCCACTTT

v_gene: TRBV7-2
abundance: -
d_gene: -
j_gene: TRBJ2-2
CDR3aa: CASSLGWPGELFF
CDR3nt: TGTGCCAGCAGCTTAGGGTGGCCCGGGGAGCTGTTTTTT

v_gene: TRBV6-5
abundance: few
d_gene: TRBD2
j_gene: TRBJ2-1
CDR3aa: CASSYSGLAGGGEQFF
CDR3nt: TGTGCCAGCAGTTACAGTGGGCTAGCGGGTGGGGGTGAGCAGTTCTTC

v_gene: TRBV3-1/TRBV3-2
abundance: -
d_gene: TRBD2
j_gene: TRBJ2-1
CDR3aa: CASSQLAGGINEQFF
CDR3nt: TGTGCCAGCAGCCAACTAGCGGGGGGTATCAATGAGCAGTTCTTC

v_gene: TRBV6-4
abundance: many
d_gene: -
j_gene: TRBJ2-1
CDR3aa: CASSDSDNNEQFF
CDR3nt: TGTGCCAGCAGTGACTCGGACAACAATGAGCAGTTCTTC

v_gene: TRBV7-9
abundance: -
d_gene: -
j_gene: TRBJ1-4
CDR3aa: CASSLTGGNEKLFF
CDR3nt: TGTGCCAGCAGCCTGACAGGCGGAAATGAAAAACTGTTTTTT

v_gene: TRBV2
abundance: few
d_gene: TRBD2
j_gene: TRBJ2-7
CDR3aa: CASSEALGTSRGDEQYF
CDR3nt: TGTGCCAGCAGTGAAGCGCTTGGGACCAGCCGGGGGGACGAGCAGTACTTC

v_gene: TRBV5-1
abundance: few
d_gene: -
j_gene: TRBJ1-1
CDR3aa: CASRLPGTTGAEAFF
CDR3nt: TGCGCCAGCAGGTTGCCCGGGACAACTGGCGCTGAAGCTTTCTTT

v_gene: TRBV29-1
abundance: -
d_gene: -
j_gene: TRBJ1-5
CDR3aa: CSEPSVGARSHQPQHF
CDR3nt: TGCAGCGAACCCTCCGTGGGGGCGCGAAGCCATCAGCCCCAGCATTTT

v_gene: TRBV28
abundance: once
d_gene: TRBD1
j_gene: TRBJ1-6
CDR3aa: CASRPTGARNSPLHF
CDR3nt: TGTGCCAGCAGACCCACAGGGGCTCGGAATTCACCCCTCCACTTT

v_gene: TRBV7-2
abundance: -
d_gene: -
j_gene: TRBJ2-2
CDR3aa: CASSLMLTGELFF
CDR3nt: TGTGCCAGCAGCTTAATGCTAACCGGGGAGCTGTTTTTT

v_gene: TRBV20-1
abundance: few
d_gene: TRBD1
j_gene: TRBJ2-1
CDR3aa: CSASRVGQGRGEQFF
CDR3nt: TGCAGTGCTAGTAGAGTGGGACAGGGTCGGGGTGAGCAGTTCTTC

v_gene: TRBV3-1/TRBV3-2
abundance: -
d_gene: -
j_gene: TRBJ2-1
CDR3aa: CASSQEARWQGSINEQFF
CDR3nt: TGTGCCAGCAGCCAAGAAGCCCGGTGGCAGGGGTCCATCAATGAGCAGTTCTTC

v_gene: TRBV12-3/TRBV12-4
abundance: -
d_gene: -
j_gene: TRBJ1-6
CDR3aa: CASRQGDSPLHF
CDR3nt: TGTGCCAGCAGACAGGGAGACTCACCCCTCCACTTT

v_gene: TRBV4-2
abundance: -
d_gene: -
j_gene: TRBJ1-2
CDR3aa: CASSPGVYGYTF
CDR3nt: TGTGCCAGCAGCCCCGGAGTCTATGGCTACACCTTC

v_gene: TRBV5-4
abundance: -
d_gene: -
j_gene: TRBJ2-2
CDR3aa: CASSSNQGYTGELFF
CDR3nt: TGTGCCAGCAGCTCGAATCAGGGTTACACCGGGGAGCTGTTTTTT

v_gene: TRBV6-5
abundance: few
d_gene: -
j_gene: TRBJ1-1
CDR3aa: CASSYNRNTEAFF
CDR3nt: TGTGCCAGCAGTTATAATAGGAACACTGAAGCTTTCTTT

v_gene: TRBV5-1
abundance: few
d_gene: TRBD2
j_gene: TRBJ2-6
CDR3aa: CASSEGLAGDFFSGANVLTF
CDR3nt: TGCGCCAGCAGCGAGGGACTAGCGGGGGACTTCTTCTCTGGGGCCAACGTCCTGACTTTC

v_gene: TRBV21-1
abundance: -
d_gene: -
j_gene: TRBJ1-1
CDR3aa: CASTHKGVGDMNTEAFF
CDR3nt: TGTGCCAGCACCCACAAAGGGGTGGGTGATATGAACACTGAAGCTTTCTTT

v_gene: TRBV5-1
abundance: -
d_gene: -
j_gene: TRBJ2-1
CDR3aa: CASSLAPGEAGNEQFF
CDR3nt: TGCGCCAGCAGCTTGGCTCCGGGGGAGGCCGGCAATGAGCAGTTCTTC

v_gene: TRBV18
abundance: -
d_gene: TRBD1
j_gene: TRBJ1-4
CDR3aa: CASSPRQGRNEKLFF
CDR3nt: TGTGCCAGCTCACCACGACAGGGGAGGAATGAAAAACTGTTTTTT

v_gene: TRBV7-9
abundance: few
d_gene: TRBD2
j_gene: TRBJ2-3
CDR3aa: CASSISGGEDTQYF
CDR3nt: TGTGCCAGCAGCATCAGCGGGGGTGAAGATACGCAGTATTTT

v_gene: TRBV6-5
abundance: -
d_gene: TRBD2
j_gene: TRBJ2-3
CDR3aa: CASSRSGSVGDTQYF
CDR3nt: TGTGCCAGCAGTCGCAGCGGGAGTGTCGGAGATACGCAGTATTTT

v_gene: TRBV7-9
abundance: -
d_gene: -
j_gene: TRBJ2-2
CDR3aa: CATPSSFGELFF
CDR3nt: TGTGCCACCCCGAGTAGCTTCGGGGAGCTGTTTTTT

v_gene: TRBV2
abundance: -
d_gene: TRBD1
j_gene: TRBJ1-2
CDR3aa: CASSADRVYGYTF
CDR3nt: TGTGCCAGCAGTGCCGACAGGGTGTATGGCTACACCTTC

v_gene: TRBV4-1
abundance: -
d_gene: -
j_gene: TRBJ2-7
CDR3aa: CASSWDSAYEQYF
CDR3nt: TGCGCCAGCAGCTGGGACTCCGCCTACGAGCAGTACTTC

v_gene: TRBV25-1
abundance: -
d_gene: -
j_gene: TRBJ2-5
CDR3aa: CASSEYRARGETQYF
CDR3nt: TGTGCCAGCAGTGAATACCGGGCCCGGGGAGAGACCCAGTACTTC

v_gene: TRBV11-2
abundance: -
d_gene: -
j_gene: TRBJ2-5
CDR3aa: CASSRGLLQETQYF
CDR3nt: TGTGCCAGCAGCCGGGGACTGCTCCAAGAGACCCAGTACTTC

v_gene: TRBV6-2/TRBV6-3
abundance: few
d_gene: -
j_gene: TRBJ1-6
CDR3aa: CASSYPQGNNSPLHF
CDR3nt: TGTGCCAGCAGTTACCCCCAGGGAAACAATTCACCCCTCCACTTT

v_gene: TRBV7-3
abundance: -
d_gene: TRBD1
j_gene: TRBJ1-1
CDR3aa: CASSFTGETEAFF
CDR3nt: TGTGCCAGCAGCTTTACAGGGGAAACTGAAGCTTTCTTT

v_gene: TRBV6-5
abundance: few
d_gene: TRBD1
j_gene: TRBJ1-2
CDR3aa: CASSYSSGGPYGYTF
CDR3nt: TGTGCCAGCAGTTACTCCTCAGGGGGCCCTTATGGCTACACCTTC

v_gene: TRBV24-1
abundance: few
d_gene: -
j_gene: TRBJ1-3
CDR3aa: CATSDHRTAGNTIYF
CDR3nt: TGTGCCACCAGTGATCATAGGACAGCTGGAAACACCATATATTTT

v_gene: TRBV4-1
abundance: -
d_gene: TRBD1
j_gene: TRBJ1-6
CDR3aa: CASSPFRGLSYNSPLHF
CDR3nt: TGCGCCAGCAGCCCCTTCAGGGGGCTCTCCTATAATTCACCCCTCCACTTT

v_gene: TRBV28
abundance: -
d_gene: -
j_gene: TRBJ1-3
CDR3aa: CASTRPRSSGNTIYF
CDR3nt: TGTGCCAGTACCCGCCCACGGTCCTCTGGAAACACCATATATTTT

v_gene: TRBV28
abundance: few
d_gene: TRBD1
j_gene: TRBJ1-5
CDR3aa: CASSPLTGGGQPQHF
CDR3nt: TGTGCCAGCAGTCCCCTGACAGGGGGGGGGCAGCCCCAGCATTTT

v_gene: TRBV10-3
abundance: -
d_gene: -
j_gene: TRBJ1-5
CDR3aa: CAISEAGSNNQPQHF
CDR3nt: TGTGCCATCAGTGAGGCAGGGTCCAACAATCAGCCCCAGCATTTT